Below are 27 T cell receptor beta chains sequenced from a single sample in a study of identical twins' blood T cells. MiXCR, run by TCRdb on the 5' RACE reads, gives a single entry per CDR3 protein. Among hundreds of thousands of distinct CDR3 sequences listed, over 25% were seen once. Sequencing was done on a sample of PBMCs. The receptors stem from a woman aged 18 to 55 in good health.

The rearrangement uses TRBV27 and TRBJ2-1; D may be TRBD1 or TRBD2 (5 bases each). V gave up 2 bases and J gave up 3 bases, with 11 bases separating them. Germline V lookup: CDR1 MNHEY, CDR2 SMNVEV (reference sequence). There are 15 residues in the CDR3. This chain's CDR3 is CASSLPGQNYNEQFF. As DNA, the CDR3 is TGTGCCAGCAGTTTACCGGGGCAGAACTACAATGAGCAGTTCTTC.

Turning to this clonotype: With a much larger clone just one base away, this may be a read error. This sequence joins TRBV24-1 and TRBJ2-1, with 13 bases matching TRBD2. The CDR3 has 16 residues. Germline V CDR1 and CDR2: KGHDR, SFDVKD. The DNA for the CDR3 is TGTGCCACCAGTGATACTAGCGGGAGGGCCGACAATAAGCAGTTCTTC. Its protein product is CATSDTSGRADNKQFF.

As to this clonotype: Compared with germline, one end of the junction differs, possibly owing to a read error. V gene TRBV5-1 combines with J gene TRBJ2-7; D not resolved. The CDR3 totals 13 residues. In germline, CDR1 is SGHRS, CDR2 YFSETQ. The CDR3 nucleotides are TGCGCCAGCAGCTTCGGTGTCTCCTACGATCAGTACTTC. The encoded protein is CASSFGVSYDQYF.

This clonotype was counted once. V and J are TRBV28 and TRBJ2-7; tentatively, D is TRBD1 (6 bases). Trimming took off 4 bases at V and 2 bases at J, with 18 bases between the two ends. The CDR3 runs to 16 residues. Germline CDR1 MDHEN, CDR2 SYDVKM. In DNA, the CDR3 is TGTGCCAGCAGTTACTCCCCCGGACAGACAACCTACGAGCAGTACTTC. Its translation: CASSYSPGQTTYEQYF.

This clonotype was detected only a few times. The rearrangement uses TRBV10-3 and TRBJ2-2; a weak D match, TRBD1 (6 bases). CDR1 is ENHRY, CDR2 SYGVKD, per germline. Trimming took 4 bases from V and 7 from J, leaving 13 bases between them. The CDR3 totals 14 residues. CDR3 amino acids: CAISVSGADGELFF. The DNA of the CDR3 is TGTGCCATCAGTGTGTCAGGGGCGGACGGGGAGCTGTTTTTT.

There are a few counts of this clonotype. The chain carries TRBV20-1 and TRBJ2-6; D is ambiguous. The CDR3 totals 15 residues. V gave up 5 bases and J gave up 0 bases, with 11 bases separating them. Germline assignment: CDR1 DFQATT and CDR2 SNEGSKA (reference sequence). CDR3 sequence: CSASSVLSGANVLTF. CDR3 bases: TGCAGTGCTTCAAGCGTCCTCTCTGGGGCCAACGTCCTGACTTTC.

V usage is TRBV12-3 or TRBV12-4 and J usage is TRBJ2-2, with no clear D. The CDR3 consists of 17 residues. Trimming pared 3 bases from V and 2 bases from J, leaving 16 bases between. Written as DNA, the CDR3 is TGTGCCAGCAGTTTTACCAGGTCCTTGATAAACACCGGGGAGCTGTTTTTT. This sequence encodes CASSFTRSLINTGELFF.

This clonotype was seen repeatedly, ten times or more. The chain is built from TRBV7-2 and TRBJ1-2; 9 nucleotides agree with TRBD1. Germline V gives CDR1 SGHTA, CDR2 FQGNSA. With 6 bases clipped from V and 5 bases from J, the junction kept 4 bases outside the gene matches. This CDR3 is built from 13 residues. Written as DNA, the CDR3 is TGTGCCAGCAGTTCGGGACAGGGTTATGGCTACACCTTC. It encodes CASSSGQGYGYTF.

The CDR3 bases are TGTGCCAGGAGCCCAAGAGACAGGGAAGGAGCTGAAGCTTTCTTT. Its protein product is CARSPRDREGAEAFF. This chain links TRBV13 with TRBJ1-1, with TRBD1 matching 7 bases. Trimming at V came to 9 bases and at J to 6 bases, leaving 16 bases not matched to a gene. This CDR3 is 15 amino acids long. Looked up from germline, CDR1 is PRHDT and CDR2 is FYEKMQ (reference sequence).

This chain uses TRBV12-3 or TRBV12-4 with TRBJ1-2; perhaps TRBD1 as D (5 bases). There are 13 residues in the CDR3. V lost 0 bases and J lost 4, with 6 bases in between. CDR3: CASSLARVYGYTF. In DNA, the CDR3 is TGTGCCAGCAGTTTAGCCAGGGTCTATGGCTACACCTTC.

This clonotype was picked up a small number of times. J is TRBJ1-4 and V is TRBV5-1; no definite D call. The CDR3 has 15 residues. Per the germline V gene, CDR1 is SGHRS and CDR2 is YFSETQ. Trimming removed 0 bases at V and 6 bases at J, with 12 bases between. The CDR3 region has the DNA TGCGCCAGCAGCTTGGACCCGGGTCTAGATGAAAAACTGTTTTTT. Translation gives CASSLDPGLDEKLFF.

This clonotype was recorded a few times. This chain joins TRBV25-1 and TRBJ2-1; tentatively, D is TRBD1 (6 bases). Germline V CDR1 and CDR2: MGHDK, SYGVNS. The CDR3 totals 15 residues. Trimming shortened V by 8 bases and J by 5 bases, and 19 bases separated the two germline ends. The DNA of the CDR3 is TGTGCCAGCGGCAGGACAGCTAACCGCGACAATGAGCAGTTCTTC. Protein product: CASGRTANRDNEQFF.

The genes are TRBV29-1 and TRBJ1-1; TRBD1 might be the D (5 bases). With 6 bases removed from V and 7 bases from J, the gap between germline ends came to 9 bases. Germline V gene sequence: CDR1 SQVTM, CDR2 ANQGSEA. This CDR3 spans 10 amino acids. The CDR3 sequence: CSVRDHEAFF. CDR3 sequence (DNA): TGCAGCGTCAGGGACCATGAAGCTTTCTTT.

This clonotype has more than one count but fewer than ten. The chain combines TRBV20-1 with TRBJ2-1; D not resolved. This CDR3 contains 12 residues. Germline V gene lookup returns CDR1 DFQATT and CDR2 SNEGSKA (reference sequence). Here the CDR3 DNA reads TGCTCCTGGGATCTCTCACTGGATGAGCAGTTCTTC. Translation: CSWDLSLDEQFF.

The table lists this clonotype with a few counts. The rearrangement uses TRBV6-2 or TRBV6-3 and TRBJ2-1; D is uncertain. The CDR3 is 13 amino acids. Germline V gene sequence: CDR1 MNHEY, CDR2 SVGEGT. V dropped 2 bases and J dropped 3 bases, with 5 bases sitting between them. DNA of the CDR3: TGTGCCAGCAGTTACGAACACTACAATGAGCAGTTCTTC. It is translated as CASSYEHYNEQFF.

In this sample, this clonotype turned up a few times. This chain joins TRBV6-2 or TRBV6-3 and TRBJ1-2; 9 bases align to TRBD1. Germline V gene lookup returns CDR1 MNHEY and CDR2 SVGEGT. This CDR3 comprises 15 residues. Trimming took 5 bases from V and 4 from J; bases not matched to a gene: 8. In nucleotides, the CDR3 is TGTGCCAGCAGTCCACGGACGGGACAGGGCTATGGCTACACCTTC. Translating gives CASSPRTGQGYGYTF.

This clonotype occurred a few times. The gene calls are TRBV16 and TRBJ1-1, with D possibly matching TRBD1 (5 bases). Germline CDR1 reads KGHSY; CDR2 reads FQNENV. Trimming took 3 bases from V and 1 from J, leaving 9 bases between them. CDR3 size: 14 residues. The CDR3 region is CASSHQGGNTEAFF. In DNA form, the CDR3 reads TGTGCCAGCAGCCATCAGGGTGGGAACACTGAAGCTTTCTTT. Full variable domain (missing parts from reference TRBV16 and TRBJ1-1): GEEVAQTPKHLVRGEGQKAKLYCAPIKGHSYVFWYQQVLKNEFKFLISFQNENVFDETGMPKERFSAKCLPNSPCSLEIQATKLEDSAVYFCASSHQGGNTEAFFGQGTRLTVV.

As for this clonotype: A read error is possible here, since a much larger clone lies one base away. This sequence joins TRBV29-1 and TRBJ2-1; TRBD2 agrees at 8 bases. After removal of 0 bases from V and 6 bases from J, the junction contained 13 bases not matched to a gene. The CDR3 extends over 17 amino acids. The germline V gene encodes CDR1 SQVTM and CDR2 ANQGSEA. CDR3 loop: CSVEEPSLSGGGNEQFF. CDR3 bases: TGCAGCGTTGAAGAGCCCTCTCTATCGGGAGGGGGCAATGAGCAGTTCTTC.

The J gene is TRBJ1-5, the V gene TRBV30, with a possible D match to TRBD1 (5 bases). Trimming shortened V by 0 bases and J by 9 bases, and 15 bases separated the two germline ends. The CDR3 consists of 14 residues. From germline, CDR1 is GTSNPN and CDR2 SVGIG (reference sequence). The DNA for the CDR3 is TGTGCCTGGAGTGTCGGGACGGTGGAATGGCCCCAGCATTTT. Translating gives CAWSVGTVEWPQHF.

This clonotype was detected many times. This rearrangement joins TRBV7-9 to TRBJ2-5; D gene ambiguous. Trimming took off 1 base at V and 4 bases at J, with 7 bases between the two ends. The CDR3 length is 13 residues. CDR1 is SEHNR and CDR2 is FQNEAQ in the germline V gene (reference sequence). The CDR3, as DNA: TGTGCCAGCAGCTTAGGGACCGGAGAGACCCAGTACTTC. This gives the protein CASSLGTGETQYF.

This rearrangement joins TRBV20-1 to TRBJ2-5, with D possibly called TRBD1 or TRBD2 (5 bases each). The CDR3 covers 12 residues. Trimming took 2 bases from V and 6 from J, leaving 10 bases between them. CDR1 and CDR2 from the germline V gene are DFQATT and SNEGSKA (reference sequence). The chain's CDR3 is CSARPTGQTQYF. The CDR3 bases are TGCAGTGCTAGACCTACGGGGCAGACCCAGTACTTC.

There are a few counts of this clonotype. The genes are TRBV3-1 and TRBJ2-1, with D tentatively TRBD1 (6 bases). CDR1 is LGHDT and CDR2 is YNNKEL in the germline V gene (reference sequence). The CDR3 is made up of 15 amino acids. The V and J ends lost 7 bases and 7 bases respectively, with 20 bases between them. This CDR3 is CASTEGDVRGNEQFF. Written as DNA, the CDR3 is TGTGCCAGCACAGAGGGGGACGTAAGGGGGAATGAGCAGTTCTTC.

This clonotype has more than one count but fewer than ten. The chain combines TRBV6-7 with TRBJ2-2, with TRBD2 matching over 7 bases. TRBV6-7 is placed among ORFs of uncertain function. V shed 4 bases, J shed 2 bases, and the junction held 7 bases outside the gene matches. This CDR3 spans 16 amino acids. The CDR3 reads CASSFGLAENTGELFF. CDR3 DNA: TGTGCCAGCAGTTTCGGGCTAGCGGAAAACACCGGGGAGCTGTTTTTT.

This clonotype appeared a few times. This chain links TRBV20-1 with TRBJ2-1; 9 nucleotides match TRBD2. CDR1 and CDR2 (germline): DFQATT, SNEGSKA (reference sequence). The CDR3 loop spans 13 amino acids. J lost 5 bases, V lost 3 bases, and 2 bases had no gene match. Here the CDR3 DNA reads TGCAGTGCTAGTAGCGGGAGAAACAATGAGCAGTTCTTC. It is translated as CSASSGRNNEQFF.

This clonotype was counted only a few times. V usage is TRBV19 and J usage is TRBJ1-1, with D uncertain. The CDR3 has 14 amino acids. Trimming took 4 bases from V and 1 from J, leaving 10 bases between them. CDR1 is LNHDA, CDR2 SQIVND, per germline (reference sequence). CDR3 in DNA: TGTGCCAGTAGTAGGGTCAGCCCGAACACTGAAGCTTTCTTT. Encoded protein: CASSRVSPNTEAFF.

As concerns this clonotype: This may stem from a read error, because a much larger clone lies one nucleotide away. The chain has TRBV5-1 and TRBJ2-7; tentatively, D is TRBD1 or TRBD2 (5 bases each). Per germline, CDR1 SGHRS and CDR2 YFSETQ. This CDR3 region has 14 residues. The CDR3: CAGSLSTGLYEQYF. For the CDR3, the DNA is TGCGCCGGCAGCTTGTCCACGGGGCTCTACGAGCAGTACTTC.

Of note for this clonotype: The junction departs from germline at one end; a sequencing error may be responsible. The V and J genes are TRBV27 and TRBJ1-4; D remains unclear. Germline V CDR1 and CDR2: MNHEY, SMNVEV (reference sequence). This CDR3 comprises 13 residues. CDR3 nucleotide sequence: TGTGCCAGCAGTTTGCTCAGTAATGAAAAACCGTTTTTT. It yields the protein CASSLLSNEKPFF.